This T cell receptor (beta chain) is from a study of beta chain features in type 1 diabetes. The overall study: Patients shared similar age, gender and cell yields with healthy donors.

A note on this clone: What it recognizes is unknown.

Every bit of the isolated RNA underwent reverse transcription, so sequencing read expressed TCRB transcripts. Only in-frame clones appear in the TCRdb table, and some are missing; sequencing was by immunoSEQ multiplex PCR. The data hold nearly 350,000 clones, with approximately 9.7% observed a single time. Findings of the study overall: All four CD4+ subsets of Type 1 diabetes patients contained TCRB CDR3s that were moderately but significantly shorter.

Germline V CDR1 and CDR2: LNHDA, SQIVND (reference sequence). The CDR3 runs to 16 residues. V was cut by 7 bases and J by 7 bases, with 20 bases left in between. One heparinised draw, averaging around 120 mL, was taken per donor. The sample taken for sequencing was central memory CD4+ T cells from blood. This sequence was found in a man aged 25-40 years with type 1 diabetes. V gene TRBV19 combines with J gene TRBJ1-6; D not resolved. The CDR3: CASMAEPNTWNSPLHF. Here the CDR3 DNA reads TGTGCCAGTATGGCGGAACCCAATACCTGGAATTCACCCCTCCACTTT.